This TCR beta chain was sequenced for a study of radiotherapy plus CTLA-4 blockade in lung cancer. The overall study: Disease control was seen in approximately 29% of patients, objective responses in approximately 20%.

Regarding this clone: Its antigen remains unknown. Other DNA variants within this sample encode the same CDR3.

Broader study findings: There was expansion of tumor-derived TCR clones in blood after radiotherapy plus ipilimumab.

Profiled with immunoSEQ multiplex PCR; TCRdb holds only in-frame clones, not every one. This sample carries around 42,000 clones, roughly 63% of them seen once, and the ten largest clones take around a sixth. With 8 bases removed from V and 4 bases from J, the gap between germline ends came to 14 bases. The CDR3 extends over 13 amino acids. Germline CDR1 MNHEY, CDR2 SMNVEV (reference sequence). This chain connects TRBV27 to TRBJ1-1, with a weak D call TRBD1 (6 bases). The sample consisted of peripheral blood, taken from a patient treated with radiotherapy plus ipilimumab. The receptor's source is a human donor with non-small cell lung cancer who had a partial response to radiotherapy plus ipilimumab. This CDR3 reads CASGGAGGTEAFF. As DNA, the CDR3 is TGTGCCAGCGGGGGGGCAGGAGGCACTGAAGCTTTCTTT.